This TCR beta chain derives from a study of CD8+CD57+ T cells in acquired aplastic anemia. Across the study: Roughly 3.1 ug was the average amount of DNA from sorted CD4+ and CD8+ cells.

Flow cytometry had shown expanded CD8+CD57+ cells in the patients chosen for sequencing. Blood was sampled before the patients had received any therapy. A note on this clonotype: Its antigen is unidentified. The missing conserved phenylalanine or tryptophan at the end of this CDR3 makes a read error likely.

CDR3 size: 15 residues. Germline-derived CDR1 and CDR2 are SGHTA and FQGNSA. V gave up 5 bases and J gave up 2 bases; unmatched junction bases: 6. Study results and limitations: Patients and controls shared some 29 CD8+ CDR3 sequences, which appeared highly expressed in patients and within their immunodominant clones.

Using genomic DNA as the template, TCR beta VDJ and CDR3 profiling was carried out. One entry per CDR3 protein results from TCRdb running MiXCR on the reads. The data contain a few hundred thousand distinct CDR3 sequences, roughly 50% of them singletons. The rearrangement joins TRBV7-2 to TRBJ2-7; 10 bases fit TRBD1. The receptor was isolated from a human donor with aplastic anemia. Sequencing was performed on sorted CD4+, CD8+, or CD8+CD57+ T cells (not recorded which) from PBMCs. The CDR3 DNA is TGTGCCAGCAGCCGGTTGGACAGGGGGACCTACGAGCAGTACCTC. Encoded protein: CASSRLDRGTYEQYL.